This T cell receptor beta chain was found in a study of a mutant IDH1 vaccine in newly diagnosed glioma. For the study at large: Treated patients showed a male proportion of roughly 62%, a female proportion of around 38%, and a mean age of approximately 40 years. Most patients had radiochemotherapy with temozolomide before enrollment; others had one alone.

The method was immunoSEQ multiplex PCR; TCRdb's version includes in-frame clones alone and lacks a portion of them. This repertoire shows about 38,000 clones, about 78% found once; its top ten account for 7% to 10%. Time point in this sample: baseline, week 1 (first vaccination visit). Treatment indicated: pre-vaccination baseline after standard-of-care therapy. This CDR3 has 15 amino acids. Germline V CDR1 and CDR2: KGHSH, LQKENI. The V gene lost 3 bases and the J gene lost 2 bases, with 14 bases spanning the gap. This clonotype originated in a man aged 35 to 55 with glioma. Some clones in this sample may be carry-over from other donors' samples. The input for sequencing was PBMCs, taken from a glioma patient treated with radiotherapy, temozolomide or both. The chain combines TRBV18 with TRBJ2-7; D is perhaps TRBD1 or TRBD2 (5 bases each). CDR3 amino acids: CASSPPGASTYEQYF. CDR3 sequence (DNA): TGTGCCAGCTCACCCCCCGGGGCATCCACCTACGAGCAGTACTTC.